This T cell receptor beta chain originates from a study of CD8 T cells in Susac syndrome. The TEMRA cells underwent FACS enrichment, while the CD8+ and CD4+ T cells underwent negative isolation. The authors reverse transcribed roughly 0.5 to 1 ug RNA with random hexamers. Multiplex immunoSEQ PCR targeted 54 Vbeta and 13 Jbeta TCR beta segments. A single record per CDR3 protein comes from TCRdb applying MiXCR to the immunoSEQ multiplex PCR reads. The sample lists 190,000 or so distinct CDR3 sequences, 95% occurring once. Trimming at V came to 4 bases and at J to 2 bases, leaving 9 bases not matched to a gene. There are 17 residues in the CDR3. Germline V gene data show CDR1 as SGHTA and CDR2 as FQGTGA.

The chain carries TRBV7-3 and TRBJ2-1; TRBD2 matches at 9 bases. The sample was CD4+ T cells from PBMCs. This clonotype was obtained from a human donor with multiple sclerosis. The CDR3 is CASSSLGGGAPYNEQFF. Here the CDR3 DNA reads TGTGCCAGCAGCTCCCTTGGCGGGGGGGCCCCCTACAATGAGCAGTTCTTC. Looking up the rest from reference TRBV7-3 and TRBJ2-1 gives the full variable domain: GAGVSQTPSNKVTEKGKYVELRCDPISGHTALYWYRQSLGQGPEFLIYFQGTGAADDSGLPNDRFFAVRPEGSVSTLKIQRTERGDSAVYLCASSSLGGGAPYNEQFFGPGTRLTVL.